This T cell receptor (beta chain) was sequenced in a study of T cell repertoires and HLA-DP antigens. Study-wide background: DNA input averaged about 220 ng in sorted CD137+CD4+ and approximately 1,200 ng in pre-culture CD4+.

Whole-study results and caveats: Sorted CD137+ cells had clonality roughly 0.42 against both alloantigens, versus 0.03 to 0.05 pre-culture. No separate analysis of naive versus memory CD4+ cells was done.

For pre-culture CD4+ samples, the target was 200,000 to 250,000 T cell genomes. Method: immunoSEQ multiplex PCR; TCRdb's copy keeps in-frame clones and lacks some. The sample consists of about 89,000 clones, around nine tenths of them appearing once. V gave up 3 bases and J gave up 6 bases, with 20 bases separating them. CDR3 length: 15 amino acids. Germline V gene sequence: CDR1 GTSNPN, CDR2 SVGIG (reference sequence). Notes on this clone: What it binds is not known.

Sequencing was carried out using CD4+ T cells from PBMCs. This receptor was taken from a man between 45 and 60 years old in good health and CMV-seronegative. The V and J genes are TRBV30 and TRBJ1-1; tentatively, D is TRBD1 (6 bases). The CDR3 region is CAWRSDRLMVAEAFF. The CDR3 coding sequence is TGTGCCTGGAGGAGTGACAGGCTAATGGTTGCTGAAGCTTTCTTT. The full variable domain, with the rest looked up from reference TRBV30 and TRBJ1-1, is SQTIHQWPATLVQPVGSPLSLECTVEGTSNPNLYWYRQAAGRGLQLLFYSVGIGQISSEVPQNLSASRPQDRQFILSSKKLLLSDSGFYLCAWRSDRLMVAEAFFGQGTRLTVV.